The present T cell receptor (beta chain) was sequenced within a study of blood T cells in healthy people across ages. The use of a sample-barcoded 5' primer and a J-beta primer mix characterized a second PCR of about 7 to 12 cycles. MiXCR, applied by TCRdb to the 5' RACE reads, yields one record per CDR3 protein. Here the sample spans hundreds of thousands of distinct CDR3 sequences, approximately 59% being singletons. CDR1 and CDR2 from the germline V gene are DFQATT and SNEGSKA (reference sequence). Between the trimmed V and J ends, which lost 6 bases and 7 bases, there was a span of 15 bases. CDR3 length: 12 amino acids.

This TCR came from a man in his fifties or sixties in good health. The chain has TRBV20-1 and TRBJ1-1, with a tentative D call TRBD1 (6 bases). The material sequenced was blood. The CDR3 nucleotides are TGCAGTGCCTCCCGAACCAGGGGTGAAGCTTTCTTT. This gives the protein CSASRTRGEAFF.